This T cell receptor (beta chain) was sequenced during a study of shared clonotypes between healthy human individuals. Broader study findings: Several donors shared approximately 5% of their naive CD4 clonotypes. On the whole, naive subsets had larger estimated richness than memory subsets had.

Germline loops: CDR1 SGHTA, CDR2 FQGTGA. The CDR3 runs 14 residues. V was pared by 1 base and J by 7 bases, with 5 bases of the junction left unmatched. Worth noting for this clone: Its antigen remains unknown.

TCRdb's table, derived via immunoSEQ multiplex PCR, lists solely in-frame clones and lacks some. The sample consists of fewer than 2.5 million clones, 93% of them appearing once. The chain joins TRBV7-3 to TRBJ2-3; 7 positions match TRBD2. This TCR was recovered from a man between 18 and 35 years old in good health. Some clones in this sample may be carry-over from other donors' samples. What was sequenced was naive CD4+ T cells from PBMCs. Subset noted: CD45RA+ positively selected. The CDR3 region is CASSLSPGGNTQYF. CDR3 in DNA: TGTGCCAGCAGCTTAAGTCCGGGGGGAAATACGCAGTATTTT. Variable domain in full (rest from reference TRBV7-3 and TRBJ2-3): GAGVSQTPSNKVTEKGKYVELRCDPISGHTALYWYRQSLGQGPEFLIYFQGTGAADDSGLPNDRFFAVRPEGSVSTLKIQRTERGDSAVYLCASSLSPGGNTQYFGPGTRLTVL.